This T cell receptor (beta chain) was recorded in a study of control samples from healthy donors and cancer patients. The J segment lost 5 bases and the V segment lost 8 bases, leaving 7 bases of the junction unmatched. CDR3 length: 13 residues. This clone showed up just a few times. Method: immunoSEQ multiplex PCR; TCRdb's copy keeps in-frame clones and lacks some. The data show 160,000 or so clones, with over 90% seen just once and approximately 2.5% held by the top ten. The sample comprised blood. This chain connects TRBV23-1 to TRBJ1-2; 8 bases fit TRBD1. TRBV23-1 is an ORF, with its function uncertain. The receptor's source is a man aged 45-60 years in good health. CDR3 sequence: CASFPGGEYGYTF. The CDR3 DNA is TGCGCCAGCTTTCCAGGGGGCGAGTATGGCTACACCTTC.